The table lists the clone carrying this T cell receptor beta chain with a count of one. Its antigen is as yet unknown. The entry originates in a study of radiation and T cells in renal cell carcinoma. Regarding the study as a whole: No pretreatment tumor biopsies were available for baseline clonotypes. From baseline, blood top tumor clonotypes peaked at 2 weeks post-radiation.

Clones were sequenced by immunoSEQ multiplex PCR, and TCRdb holds only the in-frame ones, with some missing. The repertoire holds fewer than 200,000 clones, with 88% as singletons. This CDR3 is built from 15 residues. The germline CDR1 and CDR2 sequences are SGHRS and YFSETQ. J was trimmed by 3 bases and V by 3 bases; bases with no gene match: 6. Noted time point: blood 4 weeks post-SBRT, at nephrectomy. Documented treatment: 15 Gy SBRT to primary tumor, nephrectomy 4 weeks later. Nephrectomy followed 15 Gy stereotactic body radiation by 4 weeks. The patient's renal cell carcinoma had clear cell pathology.

Sequences were derived from blood, sampled from a patient whose treatment included radiotherapy and nephrectomy. The TCR comes from a woman aged 45 to 65 with renal cell carcinoma. The V gene is TRBV5-1, the J gene TRBJ2-5; 9 bases match TRBD1. The CDR3 loop reads CASSYRDREKETQYF. CDR3 coding DNA: TGCGCCAGCAGCTACCGGGACAGGGAAAAAGAGACCCAGTACTTC.